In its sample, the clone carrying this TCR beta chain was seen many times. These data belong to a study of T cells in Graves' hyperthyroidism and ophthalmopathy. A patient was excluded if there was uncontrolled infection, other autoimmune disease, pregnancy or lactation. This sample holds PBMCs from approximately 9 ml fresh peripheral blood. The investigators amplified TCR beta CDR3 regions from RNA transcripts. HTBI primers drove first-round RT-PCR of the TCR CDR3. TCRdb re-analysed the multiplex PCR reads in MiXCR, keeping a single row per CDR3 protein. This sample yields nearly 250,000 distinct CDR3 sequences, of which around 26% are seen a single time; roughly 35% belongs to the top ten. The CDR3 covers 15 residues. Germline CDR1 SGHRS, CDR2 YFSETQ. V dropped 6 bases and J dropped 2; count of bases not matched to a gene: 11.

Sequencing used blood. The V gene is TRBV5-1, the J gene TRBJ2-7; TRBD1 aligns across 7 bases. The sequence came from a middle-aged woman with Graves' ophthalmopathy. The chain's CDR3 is CASTSRQGKTYEQYF. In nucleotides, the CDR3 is TGCGCCAGCACGAGCCGACAGGGAAAGACCTACGAGCAGTACTTC.